This entry describes one TCR beta chain. Its antigen is undetermined. ViraFEST expansion of antigen-specific CD4+ T cells with viral peptide pools preceded sequencing. Having been cultured for about 10 days, the cells underwent CD4+ T cell isolation. By PCR, the person was confirmed to have had SARS-CoV-2 infection between March and December 2020. Approximately 2.1 million PBMC were placed in each well, which was supplemented with approximately 9.9 IU/ml IL-2 and approximately 9.2 ug/ml peptides. These data come from a study of vaccination effects on CD4 cells after COVID-19. Study-wide context: All study participants received two doses of BNT162b2 or mRNA-1273 vaccine.

The V and J ends lost 4 bases and 5 bases respectively, with 15 bases between them. CDR3 length: 14 residues. Germline CDR1 is SGHTA and CDR2 is FQGNSA. Sequencing was performed with immunoSEQ multiplex PCR; in TCRdb, only in-frame clones are kept and a portion is missing. The sample holds tens of thousands of clones; 75% to 85% are singletons and the top ten take less than 45%. This sequence was found in a human donor who had a prior SARS-CoV-2 infection. The rearrangement uses TRBV7-2 and TRBJ2-7; D remains ambiguous. The starting material was CD4+ T cells from PBMCs cultured with a peptide pool, obtained before COVID-19 vaccination. In nucleotides, the CDR3 is TGTGCCAGCAGCTCCCGGAATTTCGAGGACGAGCAGTACTTC. Its translation: CASSSRNFEDEQYF.